Reported below is one T cell receptor beta chain. Its matching antigen is unknown. Each sample yielded at least 6.5 million isolated PBMCs. This sample stems from a study of blood T cells in healthy people across ages. Study outcomes and limitations: The percentage of naive T cells correlated strongly with TCR beta diversity. Donors of long life had a larger count of naive CD4+ cells and greater diversity than aged donors.

Primed by a sample-barcoded 5' primer and a J-beta primer mix, a second PCR proceeded for roughly 7 to 11 cycles. TCRdb passed the 5' RACE reads through MiXCR, listing each CDR3 protein once. The table lists about 1 million distinct CDR3 sequences, under 30% of them singletons. Germline CDR1 is SGDLS and CDR2 is YYNGEE. The CDR3 is 13 residues long. Trimming at V came to 3 bases and at J to 8 bases, leaving 7 bases not matched to a gene. This sample was shared with a second study, whose subject was T cells of mothers and their children. That study reports: Slightly higher but non-significant overlap marked related mother-child pairs versus unrelated pairs.

This receptor was identified in a girl aged 2-10 years in good health. This chain joins TRBV9 and TRBJ1-2, with 7 nucleotides matching TRBD1. Material: blood. The CDR3 loop is CASSANTGDGYTF. The CDR3 DNA reads TGTGCCAGCAGCGCGAACACAGGGGACGGCTACACCTTC.